This record looks at one T cell receptor (beta chain) sequence and its context. Its target is not known. For the second PCR, which ran for roughly 7 to 11 cycles, a sample-barcoded 5' primer and a J-beta primer mix were used. A single record per CDR3 protein comes from TCRdb applying MiXCR to the 5' RACE reads. Among around 690,000 distinct CDR3 sequences, roughly three fifths were seen once, and the ten largest hold more than 35%. This sample stems from a study of blood T cells in healthy people across ages. In germline, CDR1 is DFQATT, CDR2 SNEGSKA (reference sequence). CDR3 length equals 14 residues. The V gene end was trimmed by 3 bases and the J gene end by 10 bases; junction bases not matched to a gene: 8. Study findings and constraints: Diversity estimated from one million T cells was considered an underestimate.

The source is a man between 60 and 75 years old in good health. The chain joins TRBV20-1 to TRBJ1-6; TRBD1 aligns across 8 bases. The material sequenced was blood. The CDR3 sequence: CSASVGTGASPLHF. CDR3 coding DNA: TGCAGTGCTAGCGTCGGGACAGGAGCCTCACCCCTCCACTTT.